The 29 T cell receptor beta chains below all came from one sample that was sequenced in a study of blood T cells in healthy people across ages. The authors ran a second PCR of about 6 to 11 cycles using a sample-barcoded 5' primer and a J-beta primer mix. TCRdb recomputed calls from the 5' RACE reads with MiXCR, one row per CDR3 protein. Counted here are about 970,000 distinct CDR3 sequences, roughly 47% occurring once; the ten biggest clones make up 20% to 25%. The sample comprised blood. Every receptor here comes from a woman aged 55 to 70 in good health.

DNA for the CDR3: TGCAGTGGCCAAAAAGGACAGGTTTTTCAGCCCCAGCATTTT. Protein product: CSGQKGQVFQPQHF. The J gene is TRBJ1-5, the V gene TRBV20-1; 7 bases match TRBD1. The CDR3 contains 14 residues. Germline CDR1 is DFQATT and CDR2 is SNEGSKA (reference sequence). V shed 7 bases and J 6 bases; nucleotides not matched to a gene: 12.

This chain connects TRBV7-3 to TRBJ2-7; the match to TRBD2 covers 7 bases. CDR3 length: 15 amino acids. Germline-derived CDR1 and CDR2 are SGHTA and FQGTGA. V lost 0 bases and J lost 7; bases outside the gene matches: 9. In DNA, the CDR3 is TGTGCCAGCAGCTTAACCGGCGGGAGAGGGGATGAGCAGTACTTC. This codes for CASSLTGGRGDEQYF.

This clonotype appeared a few times. This sequence joins TRBV28 and TRBJ2-4, with TRBD2 identical over 14 bases. The V gene end was trimmed by 4 bases and the J gene end by 0 bases; junction bases not matched to a gene: 8. The CDR3 runs 19 residues. Germline V gene lookup returns CDR1 MDHEN and CDR2 SYDVKM. The CDR3, as DNA: TGTGCCAGCAGTTCAATCGGACTAGCGGGAGGCATAGCCAAAAACATTCAGTACTTC. Its translation is CASSSIGLAGGIAKNIQYF.

This clonotype was seen a handful of times. This sequence joins TRBV12-3 or TRBV12-4 and TRBJ2-3; D is perhaps TRBD1 or TRBD2 (5 bases each). V shed 5 bases and J shed 4 bases, with 25 bases lying between them. This CDR3 contains 18 residues. In DNA form, the CDR3 reads TGTGCCAGCAGTCGGCAGGGACGCGCGAGTAAAGTCCCAGATACGCAGTATTTT. Its protein product is CASSRQGRASKVPDTQYF.

The chain has TRBV7-9 and TRBJ1-5; D unresolved. Trimming cost V 4 bases and J 2 bases, with 9 bases left between them. Germline V gene sequence: CDR1 SEHNR, CDR2 FQNEAQ (reference sequence). The CDR3 has 14 amino acids. The CDR3 spells CASSSGIGNQPQHF. DNA of the CDR3: TGTGCCAGCAGCTCCGGCATAGGCAATCAGCCCCAGCATTTT.

In its sample, this clonotype was seen a few times. The chain carries TRBV20-1 and TRBJ2-3; no firm D call. This CDR3 contains 11 residues. The germline V gene encodes CDR1 DFQATT and CDR2 SNEGSKA (reference sequence). V dropped 0 bases and J dropped 6 bases, with 4 bases sitting between them. The CDR3 DNA sequence: TGCAGTGCTAGAGATTGGGATACGCAGTATTTT. Its translation is CSARDWDTQYF.

Turning to this clonotype: One junction end does not reproduce the germline sequence, and a read error may be involved. V and J are TRBV12-3 or TRBV12-4 and TRBJ1-6; no reliable D call. The CDR3 has 14 residues. The CDR3 loop reads CASSRREYSSPLHF. The CDR3 nucleotides are TGTGCCAGCAGTCGCCGGGAATATAGTTCACCCCTCCACTTT.

This clonotype was picked up a small number of times. V gene TRBV18 combines with J gene TRBJ2-7; D not certain. The DNA end favors TRBJ2-5, so the J call may be wrong. This CDR3 is built from 12 residues. Germline CDR1 KGHSH, CDR2 LQKENI. This CDR3 is CASSPPSETQYF. As DNA, the CDR3 is TGTGCCAGCTCACCACCGTCAGAGACCCAGTACTTC.

The rearrangement joins TRBV27 to TRBJ1-2, with TRBD1 matching 7 bases. The CDR3 extends over 15 amino acids. Per germline, CDR1 MNHEY and CDR2 SMNVEV (reference sequence). Unmatched junction bases numbered 10, after V lost 6 bases and J lost 3 bases. The CDR3 sequence is CASRRDSYNYYGYTF. The CDR3 region has the DNA TGTGCCAGCAGAAGGGACAGTTATAACTACTATGGCTACACCTTC.

The chain has TRBV4-3 and TRBJ2-6, with D possibly called TRBD1 or TRBD2 (5 bases each). The CDR3 contains 19 residues. Trimming left V 0 bases short and J 0 bases short, with 15 bases between. The germline gives CDR1 LGHNA, CDR2 YSLEER. The CDR3 coding sequence is TGCGCCAGCAGCCAAGATCGAGGGGCCGCTATCTCTGGGGCCAACGTCCTGACTTTC. The encoded protein is CASSQDRGAAISGANVLTF.

This clonotype was counted between two and nine times. The chain uses TRBV7-9 and TRBJ2-5; TRBD2 might be the D (5 bases). The CDR3 sequence is 13 residues long. The V and J ends lost 5 bases and 2 bases respectively, with 9 bases between them. Germline V CDR1 and CDR2: SEHNR, FQNEAQ (reference sequence). The CDR3 DNA reads as TGTGCCAGCAGCCCTAGCATGCAAGAGACCCAGTACTTC. Its protein is CASSPSMQETQYF.

The chain couples TRBV4-1 to TRBJ2-7; 7 bases are shared with TRBD2. This CDR3 has 17 amino acids. Germline loops: CDR1 MGHRA, CDR2 YSYEKL. V was clipped by 0 bases and J by 0 bases; unmatched bases: 8. The CDR3, as DNA: TGCGCCAGCAGCCAAGATCCACTGGCGGGAGCCTCCTACGAGCAGTACTTC. Protein sequence: CASSQDPLAGASYEQYF.

In DNA, the CDR3 is TGTGCCAGCTCACCACCGGGACAGGCCGCCTACGAGCAGTACTTC. Protein product: CASSPPGQAAYEQYF. V usage is TRBV18 and J usage is TRBJ2-7; TRBD1 matches 8 bases. Germline V gene lookup returns CDR1 KGHSH and CDR2 LQKENI. This CDR3 spans 15 amino acids. V dropped 0 bases and J dropped 2; count of bases not matched to a gene: 3.

The chain joins TRBV20-1 to TRBJ2-7, with D unclear. V lost 2 bases and J lost 5, with 10 bases in between. The CDR3 is made up of 12 amino acids. Germline CDR1 and CDR2: DFQATT and SNEGSKA (reference sequence). The CDR3 spells CSARPFTDEQYF. The CDR3 DNA is TGCAGTGCTAGACCCTTCACCGACGAGCAGTACTTC.

The chain combines TRBV6-6 with TRBJ2-7; 8 bases are a match to TRBD1. Germline-derived CDR1 and CDR2 are MNHNY and SVGAGI (reference sequence). The V gene end was trimmed by 5 bases and the J gene end by 5 bases; junction bases not matched to a gene: 5. The CDR3 has 13 residues. Here the CDR3 DNA reads TGTGCCAGCAGTCCGGACAGGGTCCACGAGCAGTACTTC. It is translated as CASSPDRVHEQYF.

The V and J genes are TRBV13 and TRBJ2-7; unclear D gene. In germline, CDR1 is PRHDT, CDR2 FYEKMQ (reference sequence). Between the trimmed V and J ends, which lost 1 base and 5 bases, there was a span of 15 bases. The CDR3 is made up of 15 amino acids. The DNA of the CDR3 is TGTGCCAGCAGCTTAGAAGTGGCAGCGACCAACGAGCAGTACTTC. Its translation: CASSLEVAATNEQYF.

This clonotype has only a few counts. The chain couples TRBV11-2 to TRBJ2-5; D not resolved. Germline CDR1 and CDR2: SGHAT and FQNNGV. V was trimmed by 1 base and J by 2 bases, leaving 14 bases between them. The CDR3 length is 16 residues. The CDR3 loop is CASSLVLTPLQETQYF. The CDR3 DNA reads as TGTGCCAGCAGCTTAGTTTTGACTCCCTTACAAGAGACCCAGTACTTC.

This clonotype has only a few counts. This chain links TRBV12-3 or TRBV12-4 with TRBJ1-5; D gene unclear. The CDR3 has 15 amino acids. The V end lost 1 base, the J end lost 3 bases, and 10 bases lay between the germline ends. CDR3 in amino acids: CASSLGVSYNQPQHF. The DNA of the CDR3 is TGTGCCAGCAGTTTAGGGGTATCGTACAATCAGCCCCAGCATTTT.

This clonotype was recorded a few times. The gene calls are TRBV7-2 and TRBJ2-5; D is possibly TRBD2 (5 bases). V was pared by 1 base and J by 7 bases, with 13 bases between. Germline lookup yields CDR1 SGHTA and CDR2 FQGNSA. This CDR3 comprises 14 residues. Here the CDR3 DNA reads TGTGCCAGCAGCTTAGATAAGGGAGTTGGGACCCAGTACTTC. It translates to CASSLDKGVGTQYF. The full variable domain, in which reference TRBV7-2 and TRBJ2-5 provide the parts outside the CDR3, is GAGVSQSPSNKVTEKGKDVELRCDPISGHTALYWYRQSLGQGLEFLIYFQGNSAPDKSGLPSDRFSAERTGGSVSTLTIQRTQQEDSAVYLCASSLDKGVGTQYFGPGTRLLVL.

The chain couples TRBV6-2 or TRBV6-3 to TRBJ2-5; possible D gene TRBD2, 6 bases. CDR3 length equals 16 residues. Germline V gene lookup returns CDR1 MNHEY and CDR2 SVGEGT. V lost 7 bases and J 5 bases, leaving 23 bases between the germline ends. The CDR3 bases are TGTGCCAGCATCCCCGGGGACGGGAGAGAATCTGAGACCCAGTACTTC. It translates to CASIPGDGRESETQYF.

This rearrangement joins TRBV20-1 to TRBJ1-1; no clear D gene. The CDR3 runs 13 residues. Germline V gene lookup returns CDR1 DFQATT and CDR2 SNEGSKA (reference sequence). V was clipped by 2 bases and J by 0 bases, with 7 bases between them. The chain's CDR3 is CSARRHLNTEAFF. CDR3 in DNA: TGCAGTGCTAGAAGACACCTGAACACTGAAGCTTTCTTT.

V is TRBV29-1 and J is TRBJ2-1; D remains unclear. The CDR3 loop spans 14 amino acids. Trimming stripped 1 base from V and 2 bases from J, with 9 bases between. The germline CDR1 and CDR2 sequences are SQVTM and ANQGSEA. As DNA, the CDR3 is TGCAGCGTTGAAGGGTTGTCTGCCTACAATGAGCAGTTCTTC. Translating gives CSVEGLSAYNEQFF.

A word on this clonotype: One end of the junction is discordant with germline, which a read error may explain. J is TRBJ2-2 and V is TRBV12-3 or TRBV12-4; D gene unclear. The CDR3 loop spans 15 amino acids. The CDR3 is CAGSFESANTGELFF. The DNA for the CDR3 is TGTGCCGGCAGTTTTGAGAGCGCGAACACCGGGGAGCTGTTTTTT.

The chain joins TRBV4-1 to TRBJ2-1, with D unresolved. Germline-derived CDR1 and CDR2 are MGHRA and YSYEKL. The V end lost 0 bases, the J end lost 13 bases, and 16 bases lay between the germline ends. CDR3 length: 14 residues. CDR3: CASSQEGLEETQFF. CDR3 DNA: TGCGCCAGCAGCCAAGAAGGGCTAGAAGAGACCCAGTTCTTC.

The J gene is TRBJ2-1, the V gene TRBV27; tentatively, D is TRBD1 (5 bases). The CDR3 contains 15 residues. Germline values: CDR1 MNHEY, CDR2 SMNVEV (reference sequence). V lost 4 bases and J 6 bases, leaving 16 bases between the germline ends. CDR3 residues: CASSSVTVWGNEQFF. In nucleotides, the CDR3 is TGTGCCAGCAGTTCAGTGACAGTCTGGGGCAATGAGCAGTTCTTC.

Comment on this clonotype: With a much larger clone just one base away, this may be a read error. The gene calls are TRBV12-3 or TRBV12-4 and TRBJ2-7; D could derive from TRBD1 or TRBD2 (5 bases each). The CDR3 extends over 15 amino acids. V lost 7 bases and J lost 0, with 16 bases in between. CDR3 amino acids: CASNFSGAGSYEQYF. DNA for the CDR3: TGTGCCAGCAATTTTTCCGGGGCGGGCTCCTACGAGCAGTACTTC.

V usage is TRBV29-1 and J usage is TRBJ2-2; the D is unclear. Germline CDR1 and CDR2: SQVTM and ANQGSEA. V was trimmed by 7 bases and J by 5 bases, leaving 17 bases between them. The CDR3 runs 14 residues. The CDR3 region has the DNA TGCAGCGCCCGACCCCGGGCTGGGACCGGGGAGCTGTTTTTT. Protein product: CSARPRAGTGELFF.

The rearrangement uses TRBV28 and TRBJ2-1; 12 bases align to TRBD2. Trimming at V came to 3 bases and at J to 6 bases, leaving 3 bases not matched to a gene. Germline lookup yields CDR1 MDHEN and CDR2 SYDVKM. This CDR3 region has 15 residues. The CDR3 loop is CASSLRLAGANEQFF. The CDR3 DNA reads as TGTGCCAGCAGTTTGAGACTAGCGGGGGCCAATGAGCAGTTCTTC.

The chain has TRBV4-2 and TRBJ2-1; D ambiguous. Trimming stripped 0 bases from V and 3 bases from J, with 12 bases between. The CDR3 sequence is 16 residues long. CDR1 LGHNA and CDR2 YNFKEQ come from the germline V gene. This CDR3 reads CASSQDTSARYNEQFF. Written as DNA, the CDR3 is TGTGCCAGCAGCCAAGATACCAGCGCCCGCTACAATGAGCAGTTCTTC.